What follows describes a single T cell receptor beta chain. Its specificity is unknown. This entry belongs to a study of cytomegalovirus exposure and HLA in healthy donors. The study, taken as a whole, reports: Common viral pathogens seemed to be connected with several of the most significant clusters, according to a later analysis. Sequencing likely caused a cluster of highly shared sequence variants. Excluded: some indistinguishable V segments such as TRBV6-2 and TRBV6-3.

The PCR contained 60 Vbeta and 13 Jbeta primers. Profiled with immunoSEQ multiplex PCR; TCRdb holds only in-frame clones, not every one. The sample contains tens of thousands of clones, around 10% of which appear only once. Healthy bone marrow donors formed the donor group. This CDR3 comprises 15 residues. Germline loops: CDR1 MNHEY, CDR2 SVGAGI. Trimming pared 6 bases from V and 3 bases from J, leaving 17 bases between. This TCR was sampled from a man in his 60s in good health and CMV-seropositive. The specimen was PBMCs. The V and J genes are TRBV6-5 and TRBJ1-1, with D tentatively TRBD1 (6 bases). The CDR3: CASSPGAGTYTEAFF. DNA for the CDR3: TGTGCCAGCAGCCCAGGGGCAGGGACATACACTGAAGCTTTCTTT.